This T cell receptor (beta chain) was retrieved from a study of OX40 agonist ivuxolimab in advanced cancers. Across the study: Males comprised approximately 81% of the group, whose mean age was roughly 64 years (range roughly 23 to 80). Three patients had partial responses: one hepatocellular carcinoma, two cutaneous melanoma.

Method: immunoSEQ multiplex PCR; TCRdb's copy keeps in-frame clones and lacks some. The top ten clones hold over 0.35% of a sample with tens of thousands of clones, about 90% of them seen once. The CDR3 has 15 amino acids. J was trimmed by 3 bases and V by 3 bases; bases with no gene match: 3. Germline CDR1 SEHNR, CDR2 FQNEAQ (reference sequence). Study observations and caveats: Researchers report that CD8+ T cells had, on average, more expanded clones than CD4+. Individuals who were partial responders at 0.1-3.0 mg/kg had clonal expansion that ranked among the lowest.

As to this clone: Its antigen is unidentified.

This clonotype was obtained from an adult with an advanced solid tumor such as melanoma, head and neck, liver or kidney cancer. The input for sequencing was CD4+ or CD8+ T cells sorted from blood, taken in a trial of the OX40 agonist ivuxolimab. The rearrangement uses TRBV7-9 and TRBJ2-2, with 8 bases aligning to TRBD1. In DNA form, the CDR3 reads TGTGCCAGCAGCTTGACGGGACAGGACACCGGGGAGCTGTTTTTT. Protein: CASSLTGQDTGELFF.